This is a list of T cell receptor beta chains from one sample in a study of blood T cell repertoires in COVID-19. TCRdb's table, derived via immunoSEQ multiplex PCR, lists solely in-frame clones and lacks some. The sample holds hundreds of thousands of clones; 80% to 90% are singletons and the top ten take 0.95% to 1.2%. The source material was PBMCs or T cells enriched from blood (not recorded which). The receptors were sampled from a man aged 25 to 45 who had recovered from COVID-19. CDR3s include the opening cysteine and the closing phenylalanine or tryptophan. D genes are given only for firm matches. Size is stated for part of the rows, as once, few or many counts, or as a class when the clone is expanded.

clone_size j_call d_call v_call cdr3_aa cdr3_nt
. TRBJ2-3 TRBD2 TRBV10-2 CASSGTSGSLGDTQYF TGCGCCAGCAGTGGCACTAGCGGTTCCCTGGGGGATACGCAGTATTTT
. TRBJ1-4 . TRBV29-1 CSATQGRGEKLFF TGCAGCGCCACCCAGGGAAGGGGTGAAAAACTGTTTTTT
. TRBJ2-7 TRBD2 TRBV3-1/TRBV3-2 CASSTQLSGRAYEQYF TGTGCCAGCAGCACCCAACTTAGCGGGAGGGCGTACGAGCAGTACTTC
. TRBJ2-7 . TRBV21-1 CARGLWREYPNYEQYF TGTGCCAGAGGGCTCTGGCGGGAGTACCCCAACTACGAGCAGTACTTC
once TRBJ2-2 TRBD2 TRBV2 CASSGRREEGQWYTGELFF TGTGCCAGCAGTGGGAGGCGGGAGGAGGGCCAGTGGTACACCGGGGAGCTGTTTTTT
. TRBJ1-2 TRBD1 TRBV5-1 CASSSFGQGGGYTF TGCGCCAGCAGCTCCTTCGGACAGGGCGGAGGCTACACCTTC
once TRBJ2-1 TRBD2 TRBV9 CASSGEGYNEQFF TGTGCCAGCAGCGGGGAGGGTTACAATGAGCAGTTCTTC
. TRBJ1-1 . TRBV3-1/TRBV3-2 CASSHLAGDTEAFF TGTGCCAGCAGCCACCTAGCGGGGGACACTGAAGCTTTCTTT
. TRBJ1-1 . TRBV6-6 CASSYSRGNTEAFF TGTGCCAGCAGTTACTCACGGGGGAACACTGAAGCTTTCTTT
few TRBJ1-2 TRBD1 TRBV15 CATSSGQDYGYTF TGTGCCACCAGCAGTGGACAGGACTATGGCTACACCTTC
. TRBJ1-5 . TRBV28 CASSFEEWGNQPQHF TGTGCCAGCAGTTTCGAGGAATGGGGCAATCAGCCCCAGCATTTT
. TRBJ1-5 TRBD1 TRBV15 CATSRVSGQVLGNQPQHF TGTGCCACCAGCAGAGTGAGTGGACAGGTATTAGGCAATCAGCCCCAGCATTTT
. TRBJ1-2 TRBD1 TRBV27 CASSPYPGQARPNYGYTF TGTGCCAGCAGTCCGTATCCGGGACAGGCTCGTCCCAACTATGGCTACACCTTC
. TRBJ2-6 TRBD2 TRBV11-2 CASSDVVGRGGAGANVLTF TGTGCCAGCAGCGACGTCGTCGGCCGCGGGGGGGCTGGGGCCAACGTCCTGACTTTC
. TRBJ2-2 . TRBV18 CASSPRTLQDGELFF TGTGCCAGCTCCCCCCGGACCCTACAGGACGGGGAGCTGTTTTTT
. TRBJ1-1 . TRBV5-1 CASSPFGGDGTEAFF TGCGCCAGCAGCCCCTTCGGGGGGGATGGCACTGAAGCTTTCTTT
. TRBJ1-3 TRBD1 TRBV5-1 CARPGQGSGNTIYF TGCGCCAGACCGGGACAGGGTTCTGGAAACACCATATATTTT
. TRBJ2-3 . TRBV10-3 CAISESSGYRTDTQYF TGTGCCATCAGTGAGTCGAGCGGCTACCGAACAGATACGCAGTATTTT
. TRBJ2-1 TRBD2 TRBV5-1 CASRRLAESSYNEQFF TGCGCCAGCCGAAGACTAGCGGAAAGCTCCTACAATGAGCAGTTCTTC
once TRBJ1-1 . TRBV2 CATAGVAAFF TGTGCCACCGCCGGGGTGGCAGCTTTCTTT
. TRBJ2-1 TRBD2 TRBV19 CASSRRAGLAGEGSYNEQFF TGTGCCAGTAGTCGCAGGGCGGGACTAGCGGGAGAGGGGTCCTACAATGAGCAGTTCTTC
. TRBJ2-2 TRBD2 TRBV27 CASRGLAEFSGELFF TGTGCCAGCAGGGGACTAGCGGAATTTTCGGGGGAGCTGTTTTTT
. TRBJ1-1 TRBD1 TRBV11-2 CASSSKPRQGITEAFF TGTGCCAGCAGCTCAAAACCACGACAGGGAATCACTGAAGCTTTCTTT
. TRBJ2-2 TRBD1 TRBV19 CASSFGDRVTGELFF TGTGCCAGTAGTTTTGGGGACAGGGTCACCGGGGAGCTGTTTTTT
. TRBJ2-3 . TRBV19 CASSSIEDTQYF TGTGCCAGTAGTAGTATAGAGGATACGCAGTATTTT
. TRBJ1-3 . TRBV6-5 CASNLRVDTIYF TGTGCCAGCAATTTGAGGGTGGACACCATATATTTT
. TRBJ1-2 . TRBV29-1 CSVSQGDYGYTF TGCAGCGTATCACAGGGAGACTATGGCTACACCTTC
few TRBJ2-2 TRBD2 TRBV19 CASSIGLAGGRRDGELFF TGTGCCAGTAGTATTGGACTAGCGGGAGGACGTCGGGACGGGGAGCTGTTTTTT
. TRBJ2-1 . TRBV10-3 CAISGVSYNEQFF TGTGCCATCAGTGGAGTCTCCTACAATGAGCAGTTCTTC
. TRBJ2-2 TRBD2 TRBV9 CASSAGLAGIGELFF TGTGCCAGCAGCGCGGGACTAGCGGGAATCGGGGAGCTGTTTTTT
once TRBJ2-5 . TRBV5-1 CASSYARERSWAQETQYF TGCGCCAGCAGCTATGCCAGGGAAAGATCGTGGGCCCAAGAGACCCAGTACTTC
. TRBJ2-1 TRBD2 TRBV3-1/TRBV3-2 CASRGIAGDYNEQFF TGTGCCAGCAGGGGGATAGCGGGAGACTACAATGAGCAGTTCTTC
. TRBJ2-7 TRBD1 TRBV3-1/TRBV3-2 CASSQDLGQGAYEQYF TGTGCCAGCAGCCAAGATCTGGGACAGGGGGCCTACGAGCAGTACTTC
. TRBJ1-5 TRBD1 TRBV6-5 CASEDRGHQPQHF TGTGCCAGCGAAGACAGGGGGCATCAGCCCCAGCATTTT
. TRBJ1-2 . TRBV7-8 CASSSPGGSYGYTF TGTGCCAGCAGCTCCCCGGGAGGATCCTATGGCTACACCTTC
. TRBJ2-7 TRBD2 TRBV5-4 CASSRSGSYEQYF TGTGCCAGCAGCCGTAGCGGGAGTTACGAGCAGTACTTC
. TRBJ2-7 . TRBV28 CASSLRAYEQYF TGTGCCAGCAGTTTGCGGGCCTACGAGCAGTACTTC
. TRBJ2-2 TRBD2 TRBV7-2 CASSPHSGRGTGELFF TGTGCCAGCAGCCCCCATAGCGGGAGGGGCACCGGGGAGCTGTTTTTT
. TRBJ2-4 TRBD1 TRBV2 CASSVSPGTESIQYF TGTGCCAGCAGTGTGTCTCCCGGGACAGAGAGCATTCAGTACTTC
. TRBJ1-1 . TRBV11-2 CASSPAANTEAFF TGTGCCAGCAGCCCGGCGGCGAACACTGAAGCTTTCTTT
once TRBJ2-7 TRBD1 TRBV7-7 CASSSKTGAEQYF TGTGCCAGCAGCTCAAAAACAGGGGCCGAGCAGTACTTC
few TRBJ2-3 . TRBV9 CASSGTWGGPADTQYF TGTGCCAGCAGCGGGACCTGGGGGGGGCCGGCAGATACGCAGTATTTT
. TRBJ1-6 . TRBV3-1/TRBV3-2 CASSLGEGGISPLHF TGTGCCAGCAGCCTCGGGGAGGGGGGAATTTCACCCCTCCACTTT
. TRBJ2-1 . TRBV9 CASSPRTGVASYNEQFF TGTGCCAGCAGCCCCAGAACGGGAGTCGCGTCCTACAATGAGCAGTTCTTC
. TRBJ2-3 TRBD2 TRBV5-3 CVRSLALAGGPSTDTQYF TGTGTCAGAAGCTTGGCCTTAGCGGGAGGGCCGAGCACAGATACGCAGTATTTT
. TRBJ1-3 TRBD1 TRBV5-6 CASSLYGQGTGNTIYF TGTGCCAGCAGCTTGTATGGACAGGGGACCGGAAACACCATATATTTT
. TRBJ1-2 . TRBV4-1 CASSVEGTYGYTF TGCGCCAGCAGCGTCGAGGGAACGTATGGCTACACCTTC
. TRBJ2-1 . TRBV25-1 CASSLTHNEQFF TGTGCCAGCAGCCTAACCCACAATGAGCAGTTCTTC
. TRBJ2-2 TRBD1 TRBV7-8 CASSFWTGGGVGTGELFF TGTGCCAGCAGCTTCTGGACAGGGGGCGGCGTTGGCACCGGGGAGCTGTTTTTT
. TRBJ1-2 . TRBV9 CASKREGADGYTF TGTGCCAGCAAGCGAGAGGGCGCCGATGGCTACACCTTC
once TRBJ1-2 . TRBV19 CASSIDGDGYTF TGTGCCAGTAGTATAGATGGAGACGGCTACACCTTC
. TRBJ1-3 . TRBV7-8 CASSLLTGAGNTIYF TGTGCCAGCAGCTTATTAACCGGGGCTGGAAACACCATATATTTT
. TRBJ1-2 . TRBV24-1 CATGQPNYGYTF TGTGCCACCGGGCAGCCTAACTATGGCTACACCTTC
. TRBJ1-2 . TRBV4-1 CASSQALRERYTF TGCGCCAGCAGCCAAGCTCTGCGCGAGCGCTACACCTTC
. TRBJ2-3 TRBD2 TRBV5-1 CASSSAGGTDTQYF TGCGCCAGCAGCTCAGCGGGAGGCACAGATACGCAGTATTTT
. TRBJ2-5 . TRBV24-1 CATSDPLVLETQYF TGTGCCACCAGTGACCCACTAGTTCTTGAGACCCAGTACTTC
. TRBJ1-3 TRBD1 TRBV28 CASTTGSLGNTIYF TGTGCCAGCACGACAGGGTCGCTTGGAAACACCATATATTTT
. TRBJ1-2 TRBD1 TRBV29-1 CSVQGGYGYTF TGCAGCGTTCAGGGGGGCTATGGCTACACCTTC
. TRBJ2-3 TRBD2 TRBV24-1 CATSEKRERADTQYF TGTGCCACCAGTGAAAAGCGGGAGAGGGCAGATACGCAGTATTTT
few TRBJ2-2 . TRBV5-1 CASMYRANTGELFF TGCGCCAGCATGTACCGGGCGAACACCGGGGAGCTGTTTTTT